Presented here are 13 T cell receptor beta chains from one specimen sequenced in a study of blood T cell repertoires in COVID-19. Method: immunoSEQ multiplex PCR; TCRdb's copy keeps in-frame clones and lacks some. The sample shows 190,000 or so clones, about 81% of them seen only once. Sequencing was done on a sample of peripheral blood. All receptors come from an elderly woman with COVID-19, enrolled during active disease.

The V call is TRBV29-1, the J call TRBJ1-2; 9 bases are shared with TRBD1. Germline loops: CDR1 SQVTM, CDR2 ANQGSEA. The CDR3 extends over 15 amino acids. With 7 bases clipped from V and 4 bases from J, the junction kept 13 bases outside the gene matches. CDR3 nucleotide sequence: TGCAGCGCTGGGGCCACAGGGGGCGGGAGCTATGGCTACACCTTC. Protein product: CSAGATGGGSYGYTF.

The rearrangement joins TRBV7-8 to TRBJ2-1; no definite D call. Trimming stripped 8 bases from V and 6 bases from J, with 20 bases between. CDR3 size: 15 residues. Germline lookup yields CDR1 SGHVS and CDR2 FQNEAQ. CDR3 DNA sequence: TGTGCCAGCGGCCGAGGTAATAGCCCCGGCAATGAGCAGTTCTTC. Protein product: CASGRGNSPGNEQFF.

Turning to this clone: A read error may account for a junction end that differs from germline. The chain joins TRBV5-4 to TRBJ2-1; D is undetermined. The germline gives CDR1 SGHNT, CDR2 YYREEE (reference sequence). The CDR3 spans 11 residues. The CDR3 nucleotides read TGTGCCAGCAGCTCCTCCAATGAGCAGTTCTTC. This sequence encodes CASSSSNEQFF. The complete variable domain, with remaining parts taken from reference TRBV5-4 and TRBJ2-1, reads ETGVTQSPTHLIKTRGQQVTLRCSSQSGHNTVSWYQQALGQGPQFIFQYYREEENGRGNFPPRFSGLQFPNYSSELNVNALELDDSALYLCASSSSNEQFFGPGTRLTVL.

In its sample, this clone was seen many times. This chain links TRBV4-3 with TRBJ2-5; D is possibly TRBD2 (5 bases). The CDR3 spans 16 residues. The germline V gene encodes CDR1 LGHNA and CDR2 YSLEER. Trimming shortened V by 0 bases and J by 6 bases, and 17 bases separated the two germline ends. This chain's CDR3 is CASSQEIAAQRQTQYF. As DNA, the CDR3 is TGCGCCAGCAGCCAAGAGATTGCGGCTCAGCGGCAGACCCAGTACTTC.

The J gene is TRBJ2-7, the V gene TRBV24-1; possible D gene TRBD1, 6 bases. Germline V lookup: CDR1 KGHDR, CDR2 SFDVKD. The V and J ends lost 4 bases and 2 bases respectively, with 14 bases between them. The CDR3 covers 15 residues. CDR3 bases: TGTGCCACCAGTGACCCCACAGGGAACACCTACGAGCAGTACTTC. It yields the protein CATSDPTGNTYEQYF.

The chain joins TRBV28 to TRBJ2-1, with 10 nucleotides matching TRBD2. The CDR3 is 14 residues long. The V gene's germline CDR1 is MDHEN and CDR2 SYDVKM. The CDR3 sequence: CASSSGGYYNEQFF. DNA for the CDR3: TGTGCGTCATCTAGCGGGGGCTACTACAATGAGCAGTTCTTC.

This sequence joins TRBV12-2 and TRBJ2-3; TRBD2 reflects the table's D call only, with no check against the DNA. TRBV12-2 is marked as a pseudogene. The CDR3 totals 16 residues. For the CDR3, the DNA is TGTGCAAGTCGGATTAGGACTATCAGTGACACAGATACGCAGTATTTT. It yields the protein CASRIRTISDTDTQYF.

The CDR3 reads CSGGQGVGTGELFF. The CDR3, as DNA: TGCAGCGGCGGACAGGGGGTGGGAACCGGGGAGCTGTTTTTT. This chain joins TRBV29-1 and TRBJ2-2; TRBD1 aligns across 10 bases. The CDR3 loop spans 14 amino acids. The V and J ends lost 7 bases and 5 bases, in that order; junction bases with no gene match: 7. Germline loops: CDR1 SQVTM, CDR2 ANQGSEA.

This chain connects TRBV10-3 to TRBJ2-5; 9 bases agree with TRBD2. CDR3 size: 16 residues. The germline V gene encodes CDR1 ENHRY and CDR2 SYGVKD. J lost 1 base, V lost 3 bases, and 6 bases had no gene match. This CDR3 is CAISDGLAGLQETQYF. DNA of the CDR3: TGTGCCATCAGTGATGGGCTAGCGGGACTCCAAGAGACCCAGTACTTC.

The CDR3 loop is CASSLVMNTEAFF. Written as DNA, the CDR3 is TGTGCCAGCAGCTTAGTCATGAACACTGAAGCTTTCTTT. This chain uses TRBV7-7 with TRBJ1-1; no clear D gene. The CDR3 spans 13 residues. Germline CDR1 SSHAT, CDR2 FNYEAQ (reference sequence). The germline V and J ends were trimmed by 1 base and 0 bases, with 3 bases remaining between them.

J is TRBJ2-1 and V is TRBV18; D gene unclear. CDR3 length: 15 amino acids. Germline CDR1 is KGHSH and CDR2 is LQKENI. Deletions cut 3 bases from V and 5 bases from J, with 14 bases between. The CDR3: CASSPRTETDNEQFF. Written as DNA, the CDR3 is TGTGCCAGCTCACCCAGAACCGAAACCGACAATGAGCAGTTCTTC.

V and J are TRBV7-9 and TRBJ2-3, with 7 bases lining up with TRBD1. The trim removed 6 bases at V and 4 bases at J, leaving 13 bases unmatched. The CDR3 consists of 16 residues. Germline CDR1 is SEHNR and CDR2 is FQNEAQ (reference sequence). DNA for the CDR3: TGTGCCAGCAGTTGGACGACAGGGAAAGGGGCAGATACGCAGTATTTT. Its protein product is CASSWTTGKGADTQYF.

V gene TRBV12-3 or TRBV12-4 combines with J gene TRBJ2-7; a possible D gene is TRBD1 (6 bases). The ends were cut back, 3 bases at V and 3 bases at J, with 9 bases in the middle. This CDR3 is 13 amino acids long. As DNA, the CDR3 is TGTGCCAGCAGTTTCCTAGGGGGCTACGAGCAGTACTTC. Encoded protein: CASSFLGGYEQYF.